These 9 T cell receptor beta chains originate from one sample sequenced in a study of T cell responses to AZD1222 COVID-19 vaccine. Profiling relied on immunoSEQ multiplex PCR, and the TCRdb table lists in-frame clones only, not all of them. The data hold approximately 120,000 clones, with 88% observed a single time. Here the sequenced sample was peripheral blood, taken on day 0 of AZD1222 vaccination. The receptors come from an adult in good health.

The CDR3, as DNA: TGCGCCAGCAGCCAAGCACCAGGGAACACTGAAGCTTTCTTT. Translation: CASSQAPGNTEAFF. This rearrangement joins TRBV4-1 to TRBJ1-1; D remains unclear. From germline, CDR1 is MGHRA and CDR2 YSYEKL. V lost 1 base and J 1 base, leaving 7 bases between the germline ends. The CDR3 spans 14 residues.

This clone has a single count. Other DNA sequences from this sample encode an identical CDR3 as well. This chain links TRBV6-5 with TRBJ2-3; possibly TRBD2 for D (5 bases). The CDR3 extends over 13 amino acids. Germline V gene data show CDR1 as MNHEY and CDR2 as SVGAGI. The V end lost 3 bases, the J end lost 3 bases, and 7 bases lay between the germline ends. CDR3 sequence: CASSYEGTDTQYF. CDR3 bases: TGTGCCAGCAGTTATGAGGGAACAGATACGCAGTATTTT.

A few counts support this clone. V usage is TRBV12-2 and J usage is TRBJ2-3; TRBD2 is the table's D call and was not checked against the DNA. TRBV12-2 is a pseudogene. CDR3 size: 16 residues. The CDR3 protein is CASRLAASGRVLTQYF. As DNA, the CDR3 is TGTGCAAGTCGCTTAGCGGCTAGCGGGAGAGTGTTAACGCAGTATTTT.

V and J are TRBV4-3 and TRBJ1-1; no definite D call. Deletions cut 1 base from V and 7 bases from J, with 13 bases between. The CDR3 consists of 14 residues. Germline CDR1 LGHNA, CDR2 YSLEER. Written as DNA, the CDR3 is TGCGCCAGCAGCCAAGGAATAGGGTGGGGTGAAGCTTTCTTT. It yields the protein CASSQGIGWGEAFF.

V gene TRBV4-3 combines with J gene TRBJ1-6, with a possible D match to TRBD1 (6 bases). Trimming cost V 0 bases and J 0 bases, with 18 bases left between them. Per the germline V gene, CDR1 is LGHNA and CDR2 is YSLEER. The CDR3 is made up of 20 amino acids. CDR3 sequence reads: CASSQDGGTSVSSYNSPLHF. CDR3 nucleotides: TGCGCCAGCAGCCAAGATGGGGGCACTAGTGTCAGCTCCTATAATTCACCCCTCCACTTT.

This clone has a handful of counts. The gene calls are TRBV4-3 and TRBJ1-6; weak D call: TRBD1 (5 bases). Germline values: CDR1 LGHNA, CDR2 YSLEER. V dropped 0 bases and J dropped 10 bases, with 13 bases sitting between them. This CDR3 region has 15 residues. Here the CDR3 reads CASSQEFVGRSPLHF. CDR3 in DNA: TGCGCCAGCAGCCAAGAATTTGTGGGGCGGTCACCCCTCCACTTT.

V usage is TRBV4-1 and J usage is TRBJ2-5; D not certain. The CDR3 covers 13 residues. Trimming left V 2 bases short and J 4 bases short, with 8 bases between. From germline, CDR1 is MGHRA and CDR2 YSYEKL. CDR3 residues: CASSQTLRETQYF. The CDR3 bases are TGCGCCAGCAGCCAAACCCTTCGAGAGACCCAGTACTTC.

In this sample, this clone turned up a few times. This may arise from a read error, as a much more abundant clone is one base away. Distinct nucleotide sequences in the sample also encode this CDR3. V and J are TRBV11-2 and TRBJ1-2; 8 nucleotides agree with TRBD1. V lost 5 bases, J lost 3 bases, and 2 bases stayed unmatched. The CDR3 has 13 amino acids. The germline V gene has CDR1 SGHAT and CDR2 FQNNGV. The CDR3 protein is CASSPGQDYGYTF. CDR3 DNA sequence: TGTGCCAGCAGCCCGGGACAGGACTATGGCTACACCTTC.

The gene calls are TRBV18 and TRBJ1-5; perhaps TRBD1 as D (5 bases). V gave up 2 bases and J gave up 5 bases, with 13 bases separating them. This CDR3 has 15 residues. CDR1 is KGHSH and CDR2 is LQKENI in the germline V gene. In DNA, the CDR3 is TGTGCCAGCTCACCAAGCGGCAGGGTCGATCAGCCCCAGCATTTT. This gives the protein CASSPSGRVDQPQHF.